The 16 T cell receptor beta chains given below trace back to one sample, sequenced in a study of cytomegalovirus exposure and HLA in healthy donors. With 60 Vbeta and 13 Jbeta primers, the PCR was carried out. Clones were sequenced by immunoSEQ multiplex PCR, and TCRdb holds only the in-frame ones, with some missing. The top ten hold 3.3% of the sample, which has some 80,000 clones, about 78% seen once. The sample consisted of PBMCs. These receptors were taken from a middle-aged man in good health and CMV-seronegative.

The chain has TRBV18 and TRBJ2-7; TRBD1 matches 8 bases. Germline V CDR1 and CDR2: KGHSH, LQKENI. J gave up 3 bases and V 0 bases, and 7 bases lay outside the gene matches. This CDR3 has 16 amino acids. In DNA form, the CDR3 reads TGTGCCAGCTCACCACCGGTGAGGACAGGGTACTACGAGCAGTACTTC. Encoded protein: CASSPPVRTGYYEQYF. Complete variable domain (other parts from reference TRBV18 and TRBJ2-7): NAGVMQNPRHLVRRRGQEARLRCSPMKGHSHVYWYRQLPEEGLKFMVYLQKENIIDESGMPKERFSAEFPKEGPSILRIQQVVRGDSAAYFCASSPPVRTGYYEQYFGPGTRLTVT.

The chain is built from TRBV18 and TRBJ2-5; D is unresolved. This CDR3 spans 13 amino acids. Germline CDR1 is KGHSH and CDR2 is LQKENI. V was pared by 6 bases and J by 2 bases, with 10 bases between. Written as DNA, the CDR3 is TGTGCCAGCTCCCTCCCGGAGCAAGAGACCCAGTACTTC. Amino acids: CASSLPEQETQYF.

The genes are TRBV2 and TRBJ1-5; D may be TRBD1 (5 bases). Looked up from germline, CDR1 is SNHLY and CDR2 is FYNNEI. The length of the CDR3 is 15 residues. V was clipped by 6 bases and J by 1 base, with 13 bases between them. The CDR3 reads CASRKGGVSNQPQHF. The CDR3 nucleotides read TGTGCCAGCAGGAAAGGAGGGGTCAGCAATCAGCCCCAGCATTTT.

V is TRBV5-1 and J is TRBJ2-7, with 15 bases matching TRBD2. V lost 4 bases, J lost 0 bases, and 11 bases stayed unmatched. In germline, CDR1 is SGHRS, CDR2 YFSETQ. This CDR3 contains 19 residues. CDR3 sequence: CASSITGLAGGLSSYEQYF. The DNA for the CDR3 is TGCGCCAGCAGCATCACGGGACTAGCGGGGGGACTCAGCTCCTACGAGCAGTACTTC.

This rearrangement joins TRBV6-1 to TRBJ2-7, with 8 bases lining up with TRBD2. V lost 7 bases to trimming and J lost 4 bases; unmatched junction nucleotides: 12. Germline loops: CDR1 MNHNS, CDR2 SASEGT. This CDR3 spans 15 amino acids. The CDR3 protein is CASNPNFGGGYEQYF. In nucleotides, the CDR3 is TGTGCCAGCAACCCCAATTTCGGGGGGGGGTACGAGCAGTACTTC.

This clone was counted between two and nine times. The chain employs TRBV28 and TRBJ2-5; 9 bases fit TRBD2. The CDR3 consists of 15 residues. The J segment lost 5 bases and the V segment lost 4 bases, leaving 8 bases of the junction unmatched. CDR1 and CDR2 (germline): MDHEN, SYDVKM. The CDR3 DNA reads TGTGCCAGCAGTTCCGGGACTAGCCACGGGGAGACCCAGTACTTC. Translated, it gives CASSSGTSHGETQYF.

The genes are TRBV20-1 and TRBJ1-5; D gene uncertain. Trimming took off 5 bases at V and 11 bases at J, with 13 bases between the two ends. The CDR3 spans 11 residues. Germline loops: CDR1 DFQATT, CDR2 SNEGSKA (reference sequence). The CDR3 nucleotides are TGCAGTGCTCAGAGGGAAAAGGCCCAGCATTTT. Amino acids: CSAQREKAQHF.

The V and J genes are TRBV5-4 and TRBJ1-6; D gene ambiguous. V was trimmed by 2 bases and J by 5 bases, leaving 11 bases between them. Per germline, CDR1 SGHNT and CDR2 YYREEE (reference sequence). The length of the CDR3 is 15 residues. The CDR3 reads CASSFSAINNSPLHF. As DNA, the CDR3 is TGTGCCAGCAGCTTCTCCGCGATCAATAATTCACCCCTCCACTTT.

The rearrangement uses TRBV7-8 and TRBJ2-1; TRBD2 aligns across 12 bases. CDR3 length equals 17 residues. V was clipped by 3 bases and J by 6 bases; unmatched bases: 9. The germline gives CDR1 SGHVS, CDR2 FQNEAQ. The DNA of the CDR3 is TGTGCCAGCAGCTTGTCTAGCGGGAGGGGGGGGATCAATGAGCAGTTCTTC. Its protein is CASSLSSGRGGINEQFF.

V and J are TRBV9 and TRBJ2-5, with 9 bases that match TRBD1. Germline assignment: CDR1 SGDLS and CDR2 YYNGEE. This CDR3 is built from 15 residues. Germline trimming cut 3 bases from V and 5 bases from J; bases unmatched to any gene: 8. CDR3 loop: CASSADRGGRETQYF. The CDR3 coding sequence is TGTGCCAGCAGCGCGGACAGGGGTGGTCGGGAGACCCAGTACTTC.

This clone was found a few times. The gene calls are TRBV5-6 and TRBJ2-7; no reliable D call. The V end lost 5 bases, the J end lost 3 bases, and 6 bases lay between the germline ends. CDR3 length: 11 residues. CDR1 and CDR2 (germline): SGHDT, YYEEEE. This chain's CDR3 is CASSLFYEQYF. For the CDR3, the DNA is TGTGCCAGCAGTTTATTCTACGAGCAGTACTTC.

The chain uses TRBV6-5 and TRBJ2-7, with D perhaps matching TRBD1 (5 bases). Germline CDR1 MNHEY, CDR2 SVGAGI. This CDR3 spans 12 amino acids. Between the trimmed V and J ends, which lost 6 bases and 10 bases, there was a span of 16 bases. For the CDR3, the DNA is TGTGCCAGCAGGGCGCCCAGGGTCGGTCAGTACTTC. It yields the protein CASRAPRVGQYF.

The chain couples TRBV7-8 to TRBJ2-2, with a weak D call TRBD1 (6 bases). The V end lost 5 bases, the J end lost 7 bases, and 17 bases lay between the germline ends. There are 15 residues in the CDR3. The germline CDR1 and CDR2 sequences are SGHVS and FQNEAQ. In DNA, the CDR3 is TGTGCCAGCAGCACTCAGGGGAGTTGGAGCGGGGAGCTGTTTTTT. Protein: CASSTQGSWSGELFF.

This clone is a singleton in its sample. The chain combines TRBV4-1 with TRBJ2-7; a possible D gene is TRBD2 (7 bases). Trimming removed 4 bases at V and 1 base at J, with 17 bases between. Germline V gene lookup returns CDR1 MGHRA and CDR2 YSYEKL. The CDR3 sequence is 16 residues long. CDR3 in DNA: TGCGCCAGCAGCCGCGGGGGCGATAGCTTATCCTACGAGCAGTACTTC. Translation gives CASSRGGDSLSYEQYF.

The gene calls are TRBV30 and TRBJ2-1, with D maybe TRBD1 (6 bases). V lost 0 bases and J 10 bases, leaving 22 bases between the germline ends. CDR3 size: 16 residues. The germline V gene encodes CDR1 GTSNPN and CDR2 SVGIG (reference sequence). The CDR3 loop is CAWSVSLSDRRLEQFF. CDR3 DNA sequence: TGTGCCTGGAGTGTAAGTTTATCCGACAGGCGCCTGGAGCAGTTCTTC.

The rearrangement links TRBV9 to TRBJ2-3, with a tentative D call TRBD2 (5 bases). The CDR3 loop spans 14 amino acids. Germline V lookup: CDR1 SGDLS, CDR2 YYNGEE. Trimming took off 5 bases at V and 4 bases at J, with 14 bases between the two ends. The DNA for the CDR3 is TGTGCCAGCAGTAAACTAGAGGAGGCAGATACGCAGTATTTT. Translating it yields CASSKLEEADTQYF.